The T cell receptor (beta chain) under discussion was sequenced for a study of T cells in Graves' hyperthyroidism and ophthalmopathy. The CDR3 totals 14 residues. Trimming removed 2 bases at V and 2 bases at J, with 7 bases between. Germline CDR1 reads SGHVS; CDR2 reads FNYEAQ. The sample holds many counts of this clonotype. Hyperthyroidism, newly diagnosed and lasting under 2 months, affected patients aged 18 to 65. Amplification of TCR beta CDR3 regions used RNA as the template. First-round RT-PCR targeting the TCR CDR3 was performed with the HTBI primer set. A single record per CDR3 protein comes from TCRdb applying MiXCR to the multiplex PCR reads. The top ten clones hold over 15% of a sample with fewer than 600,000 distinct CDR3 sequences, roughly an eighth of them seen once.

The chain joins TRBV7-6 to TRBJ1-5; D is unclear. Sample: blood. The sequence was obtained from a woman younger than 35 with Graves' hyperthyroidism. CDR3 protein: CASSLMAGNQPQHF. CDR3 nucleotides: TGTGCCAGCAGCTTAATGGCAGGCAATCAGCCCCAGCATTTT.